This T cell receptor beta chain comes out of a study of blood T cell repertoires in COVID-19. Study details: The study drew acute and convalescent COVID-19 samples from the United States, Italy and Spain. Sample material is recorded as cDNA or gDNA derived from T cells, B-cell-depleted T cells, or PBMCs.

Per the authors' pipeline: Reference gene primer amplification yielded estimated nucleated cell counts. Here immunoSEQ multiplex PCR was the method, and the copy in TCRdb shows in-frame clones only, minus some. V and J calls and clone size follow that table, whereas D and trimming were derived from the DNA. The table records some 120,000 clones, about 86% of them present only once. This receptor was taken from a woman aged 45-59 years with active or convalescent COVID-19. The specimen sequenced was peripheral blood.

The CDR3 nucleotides read TGCGCCAGCAGAAAGAAAGCGGGAGCGAGTCAAGAGACCCAGTACTTC. This sequence encodes CASRKKAGASQETQYF. The gene calls are TRBV10-1 and TRBJ2-5; 8 nucleotides line up with TRBD2. Germline V gives CDR1 WNHNN, CDR2 SYGVQD (reference sequence). The CDR3 is 16 amino acids. The V and J ends lost 6 bases and 2 bases, in that order; junction bases with no gene match: 11.